This entry lists 16 T cell receptor beta chains sequenced from one sample in a study of beta chain features in type 1 diabetes. The investigators reverse transcribed all of the isolated RNA, so they sequenced expressed TCRB transcripts. Generated by immunoSEQ multiplex PCR, the TCRdb table keeps only in-frame clones and is missing some. There are roughly 500,000 clones in the sample; approximately 31% occur only once, and more than 0.055% lies in the top ten. Sequencing used naive CD4+ T cells from blood. The receptor source for this set is a man between 18 and 29 years old in good health.

V usage is TRBV7-6 and J usage is TRBJ2-7; 10 nucleotides line up with TRBD1. The V gene end was trimmed by 5 bases and the J gene end by 0 bases; junction bases not matched to a gene: 4. Germline V gives CDR1 SGHVS, CDR2 FNYEAQ. The CDR3 covers 15 residues. CDR3 residues: CASSKDRGHSYEQYF. DNA for the CDR3: TGTGCCAGCAGCAAAGACAGGGGGCACTCCTACGAGCAGTACTTC.

V and J are TRBV4-3 and TRBJ2-6; D is uncertain. The CDR3 covers 17 residues. CDR1 is LGHNA and CDR2 is YSLEER in the germline V gene. V was trimmed by 0 bases and J by 0 bases, leaving 9 bases between them. The CDR3 spells CASSQEGLYSGANVLTF. Here the CDR3 DNA reads TGCGCCAGCAGCCAAGAAGGGTTATACTCTGGGGCCAACGTCCTGACTTTC.

The table lists this clone with a few counts. This rearrangement joins TRBV30 to TRBJ1-1, with 9 bases aligning to TRBD1. This CDR3 has 14 amino acids. V was pared by 3 bases and J by 2 bases, with 4 bases of the junction left unmatched. Germline V gene lookup returns CDR1 GTSNPN and CDR2 SVGIG (reference sequence). CDR3 residues: CAWRPGQGNTEAFF. CDR3 DNA sequence: TGTGCCTGGAGACCGGGACAGGGAAACACTGAAGCTTTCTTT.

For this clone: The identical CDR3 is also encoded by other nucleotide sequences in the sample. The rearrangement links TRBV7-9 to TRBJ2-3, with TRBD1 matching over 8 bases. V gave up 5 bases and J gave up 3 bases; unmatched junction bases: 7. Germline CDR1 and CDR2: SEHNR and FQNEAQ (reference sequence). The CDR3 extends over 15 amino acids. CDR3 in amino acids: CASSPGTGGTDTQYF. In nucleotides, the CDR3 is TGTGCCAGCAGCCCCGGGACAGGAGGGACAGATACGCAGTATTTT.

This chain joins TRBV9 and TRBJ2-1, with D possibly matching TRBD2 (5 bases). The CDR3 is 16 residues long. The germline gives CDR1 SGDLS, CDR2 YYNGEE. Trimming took off 1 base at V and 1 base at J, with 12 bases between the two ends. The CDR3 reads CASSVIPRVSYNEQFF. The DNA for the CDR3 is TGTGCCAGCAGCGTAATTCCGAGGGTATCCTACAATGAGCAGTTCTTC.

The chain is built from TRBV2 and TRBJ2-7; 9 positions match TRBD1. This CDR3 has 15 amino acids. V shed 4 bases, J shed 3 bases, and the junction held 7 bases outside the gene matches. Germline V gene data show CDR1 as SNHLY and CDR2 as FYNNEI. CDR3 DNA: TGTGCCAGCAGTGCAGAACAGGGGGCCGGCTACGAGCAGTACTTC. It is translated as CASSAEQGAGYEQYF.

The chain combines TRBV30 with TRBJ2-7; D tentatively fits TRBD1 or TRBD2 (5 bases each). Trimming pared 0 bases from V and 5 bases from J, leaving 20 bases between. CDR3 length: 16 residues. Germline V CDR1 and CDR2: GTSNPN, SVGIG (reference sequence). CDR3 sequence reads: CAWSVIGGANPHEQYF. DNA of the CDR3: TGTGCCTGGAGTGTTATTGGGGGAGCCAACCCCCACGAGCAGTACTTC.

This clone has only a few counts. The chain is built from TRBV7-9 and TRBJ1-1; 8 bases line up with TRBD1. Germline CDR1 SEHNR, CDR2 FQNEAQ (reference sequence). The junction had 5 bases not matched to a gene; V was cut back by 5 bases and J by 3 bases. The CDR3 is 14 residues long. The CDR3 bases are TGTGCCAGCAGCCGGGGACAGGTCGACACTGAAGCTTTCTTT. This translates into CASSRGQVDTEAFF.

This rearrangement joins TRBV28 to TRBJ2-7, with 8 bases fitting TRBD1. The germline V gene encodes CDR1 MDHEN and CDR2 SYDVKM. The J segment lost 3 bases and the V segment lost 3 bases, leaving 7 bases of the junction unmatched. The CDR3 is made up of 15 amino acids. CDR3: CASSFSGQGYYEQYF. The DNA of the CDR3 is TGTGCCAGCAGTTTCTCAGGACAGGGCTACTACGAGCAGTACTTC.

V usage is TRBV7-7 and J usage is TRBJ2-7; possibly TRBD1 for D (7 bases). The germline CDR1 and CDR2 sequences are SSHAT and FNYEAQ (reference sequence). V was pared by 5 bases and J by 5 bases, with 16 bases between. This CDR3 spans 14 amino acids. The CDR3 protein is CASSPGGSMDEQYF. The CDR3 nucleotides are TGTGCCAGCAGCCCAGGGGGGTCTATGGACGAGCAGTACTTC.

The chain carries TRBV5-1 and TRBJ2-7; 9 positions agree with TRBD1. Germline V gene lookup returns CDR1 SGHRS and CDR2 YFSETQ. The CDR3 is 16 residues long. V gave up 0 bases and J gave up 2 bases; unmatched junction bases: 6. CDR3 bases: TGCGCCAGCAGCTTGGCTGGGACAGGGATGACCTACGAGCAGTACTTC. Translation: CASSLAGTGMTYEQYF.

The rearrangement uses TRBV5-1 and TRBJ2-1; D may be TRBD2 (7 bases). This CDR3 has 16 residues. V lost 6 bases and J 2 bases, leaving 18 bases between the germline ends. Germline V gives CDR1 SGHRS, CDR2 YFSETQ. The CDR3 DNA is TGCGCCAGCACCCTGGCGGGGGCGCGGACCTACAATGAGCAGTTCTTC. It yields the protein CASTLAGARTYNEQFF.

The V call is TRBV15, the J call TRBJ2-1; 14 positions agree with TRBD2. This CDR3 contains 16 residues. V lost 5 bases and J lost 5; bases outside the gene matches: 5. The germline V gene has CDR1 LNHNV and CDR2 YYDKDF (reference sequence). The DNA of the CDR3 is TGTGCCACCAGCCCCAGACTAGCGGGAGGGAACAATGAGCAGTTCTTC. Protein: CATSPRLAGGNNEQFF.

The chain uses TRBV6-1 and TRBJ2-5; D is possibly TRBD1 or TRBD2 (5 bases each). The CDR3 runs to 14 residues. The germline V gene encodes CDR1 MNHNS and CDR2 SASEGT. The V end lost 1 base, the J end lost 2 bases, and 8 bases lay between the germline ends. The CDR3 DNA reads as TGTGCCAGCAGTGAAGGGGGGAAACAAGAGACCCAGTACTTC. It codes for CASSEGGKQETQYF.

V gene TRBV9 combines with J gene TRBJ2-1, with D unresolved. Trimming removed 0 bases from V and 8 bases from J, with 15 bases in between. The germline V gene has CDR1 SGDLS and CDR2 YYNGEE. The CDR3 length is 15 residues. In DNA, the CDR3 is TGTGCCAGCAGCGTAGATTCGGGTGTGTTCGATGAGCAGTTCTTC. Amino acid sequence: CASSVDSGVFDEQFF.

This chain links TRBV25-1 with TRBJ2-6; D possibly uses TRBD1 or TRBD2 (6 bases each). CDR1 MGHDK and CDR2 SYGVNS come from the germline V gene. Deletions cut 4 bases from V and 0 bases from J, with 13 bases between. The length of the CDR3 is 17 residues. As DNA, the CDR3 is TGTGCCAGCAGTGGAGGGGGGTTCCCCTCTGGGGCCAACGTCCTGACTTTC. This codes for CASSGGGFPSGANVLTF.